This T cell receptor beta chain was documented in a study of human T cells and chemical hapten exposure. Study details: Minor pooled library volume differences mainly drove per-sample TCR yield variation.

Blood, whole and unfractionated, served as the source for total RNA extraction. Study-wide results and limits: DPC sensitization left the count of TCRs above 1 in 1000 unchanged.

CDR1 and CDR2 from the germline V gene are DFQATT and SNEGSKA (reference sequence). This CDR3 region has 15 residues. Trimming removed 0 bases at V and 4 bases at J, with 16 bases between. This clonotype was observed at least ten times. Its antigen is still unknown. Separate cDNA molecules received unique molecular identifiers, which the library attached to them. TCRdb independently ran MiXCR on the reads; one entry per CDR3 protein. The sample records around 120,000 distinct CDR3 sequences, about 7.7% being singletons. The V gene is TRBV20-1, the J gene TRBJ2-7; maybe TRBD2 (7 bases). The sequencing sample was made of whole blood. The receptor comes from a human donor in good health. Some clones in this sample may be carry-over from other donors' samples. CDR3 in DNA: TGCAGTGCTAGAGATTCGAGGGGGGGGTCGTACGAGCAGTACTTC. It codes for CSARDSRGGSYEQYF.